These T cell receptor beta chains were read from a single sample in a study of T cells in Graves' hyperthyroidism and ophthalmopathy. One entry per CDR3 protein, called by TCRdb with MiXCR from the multiplex PCR reads. The sample carries under 650,000 distinct CDR3 sequences, 15% to 20% recorded once. The sample consisted of blood. These receptors all stem from a woman under 40 with Graves' hyperthyroidism. CDR3s include the opening cysteine and the closing phenylalanine or tryptophan.

CDR3 | V
CASSPLGRETGELFF | TRBV7-2
CASSPQIMTDEETQYF | TRBV18
CAWNLPGLNTEAFF | TRBV30
CASSPLAGARSYEQYF | TRBV7-8
CSVETGGEVGYTF | TRBV29-1
CAWSTSVGYTF | TRBV30
CASSFLGGPIGELFF | TRBV27
CASSLVGQLTRKRTDTQYF | TRBV7-8
CSAPDSYNSPLHF | TRBV20-1
CSPHWGRSSTDTQYF | TRBV29-1
CASSPDLGYEQYF | TRBV5-6
CASIRAGGPYEQYF | TRBV6-1
CASSPQAGEGTDTQYF | TRBV5-1
CASSLYGQGAGDTQYF | TRBV11-3
CASSPRQDEAFF | TRBV6-1
CASSIGLAGGSTGELFF | TRBV19
CASKPSTGDILNYGYTF | TRBV5-1
CASSFRRDRTYEQYF | TRBV28
CASSLKGREVPYEQYF | TRBV7-3
CASSTPSGANVLTF | TRBV28
CASRPGQGYTGELFF | TRBV12-3/TRBV12-4